The T cell receptor (beta chain) under discussion was sequenced for a study of T cells in Graves' hyperthyroidism and ophthalmopathy. Each diagnosis drew on symptoms, thyroxine, TRAb, thyroid ultrasound and orbital computed tomography findings. PBMCs were obtained from 10 ml fresh peripheral blood. Germline loops: CDR1 MGHRA, CDR2 YSYEKL. V was shortened by 2 bases and J by 1 base, with 8 bases between the two germline ends. This CDR3 is 14 amino acids long. TCR beta CDR3 sequences were amplified from RNA transcripts. Researchers ran a first-round RT-PCR on the TCR CDR3 using the HTBI primer set. One entry per CDR3 protein results from TCRdb running MiXCR on the multiplex PCR reads. The sample yields 200,000 to 300,000 distinct CDR3 sequences, roughly 22% seen once.

This chain links TRBV4-1 with TRBJ2-5; TRBD1 is a possible D gene (6 bases). The sample taken for sequencing was blood. The TCR sequence derives from a woman aged 40 to 50 with Graves' ophthalmopathy. The DNA of the CDR3 is TGCGCCAGCAGCCAACGGACAGCCCAAGAGACCCAGTACTTC. Its protein is CASSQRTAQETQYF.